This paragraph reports one T cell receptor beta chain. The CDR3 sequence is 12 residues long. The germline V and J ends were trimmed by 7 bases and 6 bases, with 15 bases remaining between them. The germline gives CDR1 SQVTM, CDR2 ANQGSEA. The sample originates from a study of blood T cell repertoires in COVID-19. As for the study in general: Acute and convalescent COVID-19 specimens originated in the United States, Italy and Spain.

TCRdb keeps only in-frame clones here, not all; method: immunoSEQ multiplex PCR. Seen here are about 260,000 clones, approximately 88% observed once, and the top ten hold approximately 1.2%. Sequencing used PBMCs or T cells enriched from blood (not recorded which). This chain links TRBV29-1 with TRBJ1-1, with D maybe TRBD1 (6 bases). The receptor was isolated from a woman in her 40s with acute COVID-19. CDR3 residues: CSGYRVRSEAFF. CDR3 nucleotide sequence: TGCAGCGGATACAGGGTCCGGTCTGAAGCTTTCTTT.